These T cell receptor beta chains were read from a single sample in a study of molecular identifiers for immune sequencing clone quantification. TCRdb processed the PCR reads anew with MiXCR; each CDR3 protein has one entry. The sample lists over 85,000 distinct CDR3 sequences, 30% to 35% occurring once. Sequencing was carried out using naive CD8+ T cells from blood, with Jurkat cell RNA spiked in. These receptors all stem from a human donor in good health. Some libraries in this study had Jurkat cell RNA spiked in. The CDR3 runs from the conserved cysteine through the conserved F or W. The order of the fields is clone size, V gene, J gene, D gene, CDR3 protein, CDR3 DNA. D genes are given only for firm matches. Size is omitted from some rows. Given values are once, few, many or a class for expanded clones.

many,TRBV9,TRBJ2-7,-,CASSDTFHSQAYEQYF,TGTGCCAGCAGCGATACTTTTCACAGCCAGGCCTACGAGCAGTACTTC
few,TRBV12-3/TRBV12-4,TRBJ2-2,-,CASSLEDGELFF,TGTGCCAGCAGTTTAGAAGACGGGGAGCTGTTTTTT
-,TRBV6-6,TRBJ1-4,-,CASSYSGGTDEKLFF,TGTGCCAGCAGTTACTCTGGGGGAACTGATGAAAAACTGTTTTTT
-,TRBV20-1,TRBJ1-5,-,CSASGSRAQHF,TGCAGTGCTAGTGGGTCTAGGGCCCAGCATTTT
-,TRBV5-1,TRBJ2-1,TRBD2,CASSSIAGGRNEQFF,TGCGCCAGCAGCTCCATAGCGGGAGGGCGCAATGAGCAGTTCTTC
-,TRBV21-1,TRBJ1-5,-,CASSYDTFNQPQQF,TGTGCCAGCAGCTACGACACGTTCAATCAGCCCCAGCAATTT
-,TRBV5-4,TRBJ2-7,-,CACSLGTGDYEQYF,TGTGCCTGCAGCTTGGGGACGGGAGACTACGAGCAGTACTTC
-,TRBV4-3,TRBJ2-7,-,CASSQWGGSEQYF,TGCGCCAGCAGCCAATGGGGGGGCTCCGAGCAGTACTTC
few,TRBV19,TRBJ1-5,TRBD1,CASNGQGASQPQHF,TGTGCCAGTAATGGACAGGGGGCGAGTCAGCCCCAGCATTTT
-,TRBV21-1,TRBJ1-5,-,CASGLTGGVQPQHF,TGTGCCAGCGGGTTGACAGGGGGCGTTCAGCCCCAGCATTTT
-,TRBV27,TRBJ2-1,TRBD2,CASSLYGSGSGEQFF,TGTGCCAGCAGTTTATATGGTAGCGGGAGCGGTGAGCAGTTCTTC
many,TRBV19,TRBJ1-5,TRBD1,CASSYRGLGNQPQHF,TGTGCCAGTAGTTACAGGGGGCTTGGCAATCAGCCCCAGCATTTT
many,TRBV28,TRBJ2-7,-,CASSLSRAYEQYF,TGTGCCAGCAGTTTATCTCGCGCCTACGAGCAGTACTTC
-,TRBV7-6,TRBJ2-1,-,CASSPETKSEQFF,TGTGCCAGCAGCCCGGAAACTAAGTCTGAGCAGTTCTTC